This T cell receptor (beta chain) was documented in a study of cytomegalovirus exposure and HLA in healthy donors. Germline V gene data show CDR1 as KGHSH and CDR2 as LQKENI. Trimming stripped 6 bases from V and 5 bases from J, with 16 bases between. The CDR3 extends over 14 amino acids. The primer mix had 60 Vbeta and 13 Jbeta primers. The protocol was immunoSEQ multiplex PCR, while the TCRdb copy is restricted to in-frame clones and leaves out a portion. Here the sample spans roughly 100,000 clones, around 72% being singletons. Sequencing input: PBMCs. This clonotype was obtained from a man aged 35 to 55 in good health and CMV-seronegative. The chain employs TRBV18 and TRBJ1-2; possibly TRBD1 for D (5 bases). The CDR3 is CASSPQGNKYGYTF. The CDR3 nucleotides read TGTGCCAGCTCGCCTCAGGGAAATAAGTATGGCTACACCTTC. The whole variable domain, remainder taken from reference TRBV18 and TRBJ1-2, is NAGVMQNPRHLVRRRGQEARLRCSPMKGHSHVYWYRQLPEEGLKFMVYLQKENIIDESGMPKERFSAEFPKEGPSILRIQQVVRGDSAAYFCASSPQGNKYGYTFGSGTRLTVV.